The subject of this entry is one T cell receptor (beta chain). Its antigen is as yet unknown. The data belong to a study of T cells expressing NK-cell markers. Study information: In sorted CD3+CD56+NKG2C+, CD3+CD56+NKG2C- and CD3+CD56-NKG2C+ T cells, TCR beta repertoires were obtained.

Study-wide findings and caveats: The CD3+CD56-NKG2C+ fraction was also led by these clonotypes in several donors. A range of 1.0-7.0% of CD8+ T cells consisted of dominant NKG2C+ clonotypes in more than five donors.

TCR beta cDNA was made by 5'RACE template switching with UMIs. After re-calling the 5' RACE reads, TCRdb lists one entry per CDR3 protein, DNA absent. The ten top clones account for almost 1.5%, within a sample of approximately 440,000 distinct CDR3 sequences. This sequence originates from a woman aged 50 to 65 in good health. Sequenced sample: blood T cells: a sorted CD56 or NKG2C T cell subset, CD4+ or CD8+ T cells, or bulk PBMC T cells (not recorded which).

The CDR3 loop is CASSSDSRPSETQYF. The V gene is TRBV11-1, the J gene TRBJ2-5; the D call of TRBD1 rests on TCRdb alone, since no DNA is present to check it. CDR3 length: 15 residues. The V gene's germline CDR1 is SGHAT and CDR2 FQDESV (reference sequence).